This TCR beta chain was captured by sequencing in a study of blood T cell repertoires in COVID-19. Across the whole study: Both acute and convalescent COVID-19 samples were obtained from the United States, Italy and Spain. PBMCs, B-cell-depleted T cells, or T cells were the source of the cDNA or gDNA that made up the material.

The assay was immunoSEQ multiplex PCR, and TCRdb's table has in-frame clones only and misses some. The data contain more than 300,000 clones, under 90% of them singletons. This CDR3 has 18 amino acids. The V end lost 3 bases, the J end lost 4 bases, and 22 bases lay between the germline ends. Germline loops: CDR1 SEHNR, CDR2 FQNEAQ (reference sequence). This TCR was recovered from a woman in her 30s who had recovered from COVID-19. V gene TRBV7-9 combines with J gene TRBJ2-1; TRBD1 might be the D (6 bases). The specimen was PBMCs or T cells enriched from blood (not recorded which). This CDR3 is CASSLGAASFGGYNEQFF. CDR3 bases: TGTGCCAGCAGCTTGGGGGCTGCTAGCTTCGGTGGGTACAATGAGCAGTTCTTC.